Sequencing of this T cell receptor (beta chain) was carried out in a study of cytomegalovirus exposure and HLA in healthy donors (TCRdb year 2017). Broadly, across the study: An earlier analysis of 587 of the donors reported about 300 Gb of sequence data and 117 million unique TCR beta sequences obtained from around 180 million T cells. An early release that covered some 640 HLA-typed donors contained around 330 gigabases of sequencing data and 70 million to 100 million unique TCR sequences. Of the approximately 400 genotyped donors, 75% to 85% were placed in the genetic ancestry cluster associated with self-reported Caucasian donors. The aim of the study was to test whether cataloging public T cell receptors could identify signatures of past pathogen exposure. Using immunosequencing, the study profiled T cell repertoires from 640 or so subjects and related those repertoires to cytomegalovirus serostatus. Along with the roughly 670-subject first cohort, a separate validation cohort of over a hundred different subjects was used. To predict cytomegalovirus infection status, the study combined high-throughput TCR immunosequencing, statistical association of individual TCRs with disease status, and machine learning. To study patterns of TCR occurrence, a later analysis re-analyzed previously published TCR beta repertoires from 666 donors and added high-resolution HLA genotyping. Rather than using new phenotypic data, the later analysis identified candidate immune exposures from TCR beta sequences and from how often those sequences occurred across donors. An earlier analysis of approximately 630 of the donors applied high-throughput TCR beta sequencing to assess whether each TCR beta V gene segment acted as functional or pseudogenic. Alongside the repertoire data, information on donor age, sex, ethnicity and CMV serostatus was compiled. Genome-wide SNP genotypes for about 55% of the roughly 670 donors were used in a later genetic analysis, which treated that subset as a discovery cohort. Every repertoire in the discovery cohort had been generated on one and the same sequencing platform. Class I and class II HLA loci were covered by the typing at four-digit resolution. The number of donors typed differed by locus, with roughly 629-640 for A, B, C, DRB1 and DQB1, 522 for DQA1, under 610 for DPA1, and 400 to 490 for DPB1. A handful of DR-DQ haplotypes were handled as single units for association and clustering because linkage in the cohort was strong. Across around 400 genotyped donors of the cohort, an average of approximately 240,000 unique TCR beta nucleotide sequences per donor were sequenced, and roughly 17% of those sequences were non-productive.

Remarks on this clone: The antigen it binds to is not known. The sample holds no much larger clone one base away, and base qualities are not on file.

V is cut by 2 bases and J by 7 bases, and the space between the germline ends is 13 bases. CDR1 and CDR2 are drawn from the germline V gene (reference sequence): SGHKS, YYEKEE. Counted from cysteine to phenylalanine, this CDR3 has 14 amino acids. The read is trimmed to its CDR3 DNA, 42 bases read in frame from base 1. Paper-wide results and their limitations: Compared with equally common non-associated chains, HLA-associated TCR beta chains in a later analysis were more clonally expanded and had lower generation probabilities. According to a later analysis, TCR association rates differed among HLA loci, with DRB1 alleles showing the most associated TCRs and HLA-C alleles showing the fewest. In an earlier analysis of several hundred of the donors, most TCR beta V segments were observed in productive rearrangements about 90% or about 30% of the time, broadly matching IMGT annotations. A group of highly shared sequence variants was considered likely to be a technical artifact of the sequencing pipeline. Because counts were too low, about 18 rarely observed V segments, including chromosome 9 orphons, were excluded from the earlier analysis of roughly 580 of the donors. An association between a missense DCLRE1C variant and V-gene and J-gene trimming of TCR beta chains was found in a later genetic analysis and replicated in an independent cohort. Because some donors lacked HLA typing at each locus, the association tests relied only on the typed subset. A later analysis associated some 17,000 TCR beta sequences with specific HLA alleles at a false discovery rate of 0.05. Three of the identified cytomegalovirus-associated TCR beta chains were confirmed in vitro to be specific for cytomegalovirus antigens. In a later analysis, several top co-occurrence clusters were reported to appear linked to parvovirus B19, influenza, CMV and Epstein-Barr virus. The cohort was sequenced for TCR beta chains only, and without alpha or paired-chain data the features that could be detected were limited. In the study, 150 to 200 TCR beta chains were listed as associated with cytomegalovirus. In a later analysis, most CMV-associated TCR beta chains were found to appear HLA-restricted, with HLA associations seemingly driven largely by CMV exposure. The 87-base-pair reads could not distinguish some IMGT-functional V segments, including TRBV6-2 and TRBV6-3, so those segments were excluded. It was suggested by the authors that the approach could potentially be generalized to other disease states and immunological phenotypes. The classifier was reported to diagnose cytomegalovirus status with high specificity and sensitivity in both the original cohort and the validation cohort. Sequencing depth was assumed to be roughly uniform across donors in the presence/absence analyses, though that assumption may not hold. Compared with the roughly 670-donor mean, donors in an Asian-associated ancestry cluster had fewer N-insertions in productive TCRs, according to a later genetic analysis. While some public TCRs were present in many individuals, most TCR sequences turned up only very rarely across donors. When HLA alleles, especially DR and DQ, strongly co-occurred, attributing TCR associations to individual alleles was difficult. A further reported finding was that TCR beta sequences accurately predicted the HLA-A and HLA-B alleles for most subjects in the first cohort. Correlated functional status among segregating V segments might reflect linkage disequilibrium, but an unknown experimental factor could not be ruled out. The only immune exposure information available for the cohort was CMV serostatus.

Library preparation used the immunoSEQ multiplex PCR assay. The multiplex PCR relied on a mix of 60 forward primers for TCR Vbeta segments and 13 reverse primers for TCR Jbeta segments. Amplification of the CDR3 region of rearranged TCR beta genes was performed with a multiplex PCR assay on genomic DNA. On the Illumina HiSeq System, the amplified TCR beta libraries were sequenced as 87-base-pair reads. The paper's processing steps were these. Across the 500 to 750 repertoires, a later analysis counted 75 million to 90 million unique TCR beta chains, approximately 12 million of which were shared by at least two donors. Raw reads were error-corrected and collapsed into unique sequences by a nearest-neighbor algorithm in which closely related sequences were merged to remove PCR and sequencing errors. Alignment of CDR3 sequences to IMGT reference sequences was used to assign V, D and J gene segments. For a sequence to be retained, a match of at least six nucleotides was required to both a V gene segment and a J gene segment. A rearrangement was called productive if the CDR3 had no stop codons and remained in frame with V and J, and every other rearrangement was called non-productive. CDR3 was defined by IMGT convention, running from the second conserved V-encoded cysteine to the conserved J-encoded phenylalanine. The earlier analysis of approximately 500 of the donors excluded sequences that lacked an unambiguous match to a single V gene segment. In an earlier analysis of several hundred of the donors, a V segment was called functional when productive rearrangements were above 56.7%, and segregating when the standard deviation between donors exceeded 5%. A statistical classification framework was built for diagnosing cytomegalovirus status from the catalog of TCR beta chain sequences. In a later analysis, TCR nucleotide sequences were compared against IMGT/GENE-DB human TR gene sequences so that V and J genes could be assigned. Using the TCRdist pipeline, a later analysis assigned CDR3 sequences along with most-parsimonious VDJ recombination scenarios. In a later analysis, each TCR beta chain was defined by its CDR3 amino acid sequence together with its V-gene family, and reads without a unique V-gene family were excluded. As a way to deal with suspected cross-contamination and a sequencing artifact, a later analysis dropped roughly 600 nucleotide sequences that were highly shared and had low generation probability. In a later analysis, a clonal expansion index was calculated for each public chain from normalized within-repertoire ranks of inferred template counts. In a later analysis, generation probabilities were computed with a VDJ recombination model fitted to out-of-frame rearrangements, and the resulting probabilities were checked against IGoR. A later analysis scored TCR-TCR, TCR-HLA and TCR-CMV co-occurrence with hypergeometric tests, applying a repertoire-size bias correction to TCR pairs. False discovery rates were estimated in a later analysis by permuting HLA or CMV assignments 20 times. In a later analysis, co-occurring TCRs were grouped with DBSCAN, and TCRdist sequence similarity was added when clustering was performed within HLA-allele-positive subsets. For co-occurrence clustering, repertoires with fewer than 30,000 or more than 120,000 public chains were excluded, along with five or six repertoires with anomalous nucleotide sharing. Entries here come from immuneACCESS through TCRdb and include only in-frame sequences with V and J called. Some clones fail to appear in such tables; in the studies checked, an unresolved V gene covers under half of the shortfall, and the cause of the remainder is unknown. That table is the source of V, J and clone size, and D and trimming were worked out from the DNA. Across this sample there are about 200,000 clones, with around four fifths seen only once. The ten largest clones add up to 3.8% of the sample.

The cohort was made up of several hundred healthy bone marrow donors. At the time of sampling, every cohort member was nominally healthy, though immune exposures that went unrecorded were likely present. The donor was CMV seronegative and belonged to the group of 352 seronegative cohort members. A peripheral blood sample was collected from each donor, and TCR beta sequencing was performed on peripheral blood mononuclear cells. The Qiagen DNeasy Blood Extraction Kit was used to extract genomic DNA from the blood cell samples. The chain joins TRBV5-5 to TRBJ1-5; perhaps TRBD1 is the D gene, with 5 bases matching. This clonotype was sampled from a male donor in good health and CMV-seronegative. Sequencing input: PBMCs. The nucleotide sequence reads TGTGCCAGCAGCTTCAGGGAGGGGAGACAGCCCCAGCATTTT. Protein translation: CASSFREGRQPQHF.